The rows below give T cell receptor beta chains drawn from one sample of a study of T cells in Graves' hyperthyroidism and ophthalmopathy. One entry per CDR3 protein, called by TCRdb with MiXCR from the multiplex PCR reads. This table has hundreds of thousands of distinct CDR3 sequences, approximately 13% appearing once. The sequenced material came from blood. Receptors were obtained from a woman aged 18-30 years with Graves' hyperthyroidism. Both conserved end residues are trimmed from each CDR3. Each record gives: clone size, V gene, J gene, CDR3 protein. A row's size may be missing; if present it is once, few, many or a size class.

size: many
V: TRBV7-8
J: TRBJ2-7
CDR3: ASSLGGMGEQY

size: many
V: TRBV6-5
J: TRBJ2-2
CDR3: ASSYGYTGELF

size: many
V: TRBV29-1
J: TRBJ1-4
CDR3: SVSSQSNEKLF

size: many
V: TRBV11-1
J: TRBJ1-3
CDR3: ASSPIEQNPSGNTIY

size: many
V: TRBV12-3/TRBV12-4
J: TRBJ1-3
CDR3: ASSLYGRGNTIY

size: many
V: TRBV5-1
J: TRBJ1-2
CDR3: ASSFSPGQGYGYT

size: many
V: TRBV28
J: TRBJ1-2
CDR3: ASGKSYGYT

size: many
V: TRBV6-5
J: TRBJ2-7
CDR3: ASSYSSETATYEQY

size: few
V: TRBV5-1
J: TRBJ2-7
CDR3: ASSLDSGRRYEQY

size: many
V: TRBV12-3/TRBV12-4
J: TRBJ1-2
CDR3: ASTRDPDDYGYT

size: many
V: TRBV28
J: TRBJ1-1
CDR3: ASSIGGRANTEAF

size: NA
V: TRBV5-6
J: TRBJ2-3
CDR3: ASSLEFQGMIPGLSTDTQY

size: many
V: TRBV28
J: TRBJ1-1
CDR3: ASITGTDNTEAF

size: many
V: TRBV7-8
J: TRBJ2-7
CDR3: ASSLSGAYYEQY

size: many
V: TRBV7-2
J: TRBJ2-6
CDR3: ASSFTAAGGLGANVLT

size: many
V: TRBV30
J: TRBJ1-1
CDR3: AWSVDINTEAF

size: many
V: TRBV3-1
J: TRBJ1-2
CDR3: ASSPSDRSNYGYT

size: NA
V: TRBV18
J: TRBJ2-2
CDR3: ASSPRSGRNTGELF

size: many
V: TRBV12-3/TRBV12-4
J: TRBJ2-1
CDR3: ASSLLAFDYNEQF

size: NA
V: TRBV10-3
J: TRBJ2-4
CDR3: AISENKGPKNIQY